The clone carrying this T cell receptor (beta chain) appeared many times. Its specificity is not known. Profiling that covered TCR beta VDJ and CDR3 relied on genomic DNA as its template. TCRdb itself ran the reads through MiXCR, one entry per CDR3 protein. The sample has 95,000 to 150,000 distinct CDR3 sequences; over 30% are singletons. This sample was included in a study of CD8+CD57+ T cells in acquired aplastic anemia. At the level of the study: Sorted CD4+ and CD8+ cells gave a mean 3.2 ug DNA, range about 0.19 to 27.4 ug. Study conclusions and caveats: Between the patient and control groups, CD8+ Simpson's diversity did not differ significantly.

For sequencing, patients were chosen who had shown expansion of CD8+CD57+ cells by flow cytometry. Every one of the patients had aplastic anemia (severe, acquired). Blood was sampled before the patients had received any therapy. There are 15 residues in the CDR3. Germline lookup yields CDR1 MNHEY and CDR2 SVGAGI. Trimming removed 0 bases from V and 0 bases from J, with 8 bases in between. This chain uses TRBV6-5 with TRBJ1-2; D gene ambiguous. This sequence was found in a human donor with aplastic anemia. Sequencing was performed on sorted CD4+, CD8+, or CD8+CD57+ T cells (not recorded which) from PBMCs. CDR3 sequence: CASSYSGLANYGYTF. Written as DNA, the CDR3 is TGTGCCAGCAGTTACTCGGGGTTAGCTAACTATGGCTACACCTTC.